This T cell receptor (beta chain) was found in a study of radiation and T cells in renal cell carcinoma. The V gene lost 0 bases and the J gene lost 5 bases, with 17 bases spanning the gap. Germline loops: CDR1 SGHDN, CDR2 FVKESK. This CDR3 is built from 16 residues. Time point defined: baseline pretreatment blood. Treatment denoted: 15 Gy SBRT to primary tumor, nephrectomy 4 weeks later. Serial blood draws occurred at baseline and 2 and 4 weeks post-SBRT. This renal cell carcinoma was of the clear cell type. The study's findings and limits: No pretreatment tumor biopsies were available for baseline clonotypes. In blood, top tumor clones expanded by 2 weeks, shrinking by 4.

Assay used: immunoSEQ multiplex PCR; TCRdb lists only in-frame clones, some missing. The sample yields about 150,000 clones, about 85% seen once. About this clone: Its matching antigen is unknown.

This receptor was taken from a woman in her seventies with renal cell carcinoma. V and J are TRBV14 and TRBJ2-7, with D perhaps TRBD1 (5 bases). This specimen consisted of blood, obtained from a patient whose treatment included radiotherapy and nephrectomy. CDR3 in amino acids: CASSQDFVQGRDEQYF. The CDR3 DNA reads TGTGCCAGCAGCCAAGATTTTGTCCAGGGCCGCGACGAGCAGTACTTC.